This T cell receptor (beta chain) was found in a study of T-cell reconstitution after alpha-beta-depleted transplantation in children. The CDR3 is 15 residues long. V trimming: 2 bases; J trimming: 2 bases; junction bases outside the gene matches: 6. Germline CDR1 DFQATT, CDR2 SNEGSKA (reference sequence). This clonotype was seen once. This sample's TCRbeta library carried unique molecular identifier barcodes. TCRdb ran MiXCR on the PCR reads and lists one entry per CDR3 protein. The sample yields some 500,000 distinct CDR3 sequences, around 18% seen once. Sequenced here: PBMCs from the stem cell graft donor, sampled from the stem cell graft. The TCR sequence derives from a human donor who donated a stem cell graft to a child with acute lymphoblastic leukemia. The V gene is TRBV20-1, the J gene TRBJ2-1, with 7 bases that match TRBD1. CDR3 coding DNA: TGCAGTGCTAGAAGGGGGCCTACCACCTACAATGAGCAGTTCTTC. This encodes CSARRGPTTYNEQFF.